The T cell receptor beta chain under discussion was sequenced for a study of cytomegalovirus exposure and HLA in healthy donors. Profiling relied on immunoSEQ multiplex PCR, and the TCRdb table lists in-frame clones only, not all of them. Of 85,000 to 120,000 clones detected, about 88% appear once; the ten largest clones hold 1.5% to 2%. Whole-study results and caveats: In the 120 or so validation repertoires, just under 95% of cluster scores exceeded 0, per a later analysis.

V shed 2 bases and J shed 1 base, with 11 bases lying between them. The CDR3 runs 15 residues. Germline CDR1 and CDR2: MNHEY and SVGAGI. As to this clone: Its antigen is unidentified.

Sequencing used PBMCs. The sequence was obtained from a woman younger than 30 in good health and CMV-seropositive. The rearrangement uses TRBV6-5 and TRBJ1-1; D is possibly TRBD1 (6 bases). The CDR3 sequence: CASSYILGANTEAFF. The CDR3 DNA follows: TGTGCCAGCAGTTACATTCTGGGGGCGAACACTGAAGCTTTCTTT.